These 27 T cell receptor beta chains came from one sample sequenced in a study of early T cells in non-severe SARS-CoV-2 infection. TCRdb fed the 5' RACE reads into MiXCR, producing one record per CDR3 protein. The data show more than 60,000 distinct CDR3 sequences, 9.5% to 15% seen once. This material consisted of whole blood, taken at baseline. The receptors shown here come from an adult who was a healthcare worker with PCR-confirmed SARS-CoV-2 infection or an uninfected control (not recorded which).

This clonotype has a handful of counts. The rearrangement joins TRBV7-6 to TRBJ2-2, with a weak D call TRBD1 (6 bases). Looked up from germline, CDR1 is SGHVS and CDR2 is FNYEAQ. The CDR3 consists of 15 residues. The V and J ends lost 4 bases and 5 bases respectively, with 14 bases between them. CDR3 in amino acids: CASSSTGKGTGELFF. CDR3 coding DNA: TGTGCCAGCAGCTCTACAGGGAAGGGGACCGGGGAGCTGTTTTTT.

The chain employs TRBV5-1 and TRBJ2-7, with 7 positions matching TRBD1. The CDR3 is 14 residues long. Germline-derived CDR1 and CDR2 are SGHRS and YFSETQ. Trimming cost V 3 bases and J 2 bases; bases outside gene matches: 5. The CDR3 bases are TGCGCCAGCAGCTGGGGGACAGACCCCTACGAGCAGTACTTC. Residues: CASSWGTDPYEQYF.

This clonotype was observed a handful of times. The rearrangement links TRBV24-1 to TRBJ2-7; a weak D match, TRBD2 (7 bases). The CDR3 consists of 14 residues. Per the germline V gene, CDR1 is KGHDR and CDR2 is SFDVKD. Trimming cost V 6 bases and J 1 base, with 12 bases left between them. CDR3 amino acids: CATSKGGASYEQYF. The DNA of the CDR3 is TGTGCCACCAGTAAGGGGGGGGCGTCCTACGAGCAGTACTTC.

This clonotype was picked up one time. The genes are TRBV28 and TRBJ2-2; D is undetermined. This CDR3 is 15 amino acids long. Trimming took 2 bases from V and 7 from J, leaving 14 bases between them. Germline V CDR1 and CDR2: MDHEN, SYDVKM. The CDR3 loop reads CASSLPGPVFGELFF. DNA of the CDR3: TGTGCCAGCAGTTTACCGGGTCCAGTGTTCGGGGAGCTGTTTTTT.

This clonotype was counted a few times. This chain links TRBV18 with TRBJ2-7; either TRBD1 or TRBD2 may supply D (5 bases each). CDR1 is KGHSH and CDR2 is LQKENI in the germline V gene. V lost 3 bases and J lost 3, with 12 bases in between. CDR3 length: 14 amino acids. CDR3 protein: CASSPSGQSYEQYF. The CDR3, as DNA: TGTGCCAGCTCACCCTCGGGGCAGAGCTACGAGCAGTACTTC.

This clonotype was counted ten times or more. The chain couples TRBV27 to TRBJ2-4, with 10 bases fitting TRBD2. Germline CDR1 MNHEY, CDR2 SMNVEV (reference sequence). J was trimmed by 0 bases and V by 0 bases; bases with no gene match: 8. This CDR3 is built from 19 residues. CDR3 loop: CASSLSLAGAKIAKNIQYF. The CDR3 DNA reads TGTGCCAGCAGTTTATCGCTAGCGGGGGCCAAGATAGCCAAAAACATTCAGTACTTC.

The V call is TRBV7-8, the J call TRBJ2-1; 11 positions match TRBD2. CDR1 is SGHVS, CDR2 FQNEAQ, per germline. The CDR3 is 16 residues long. Germline trimming cut 0 bases from V and 4 bases from J; bases unmatched to any gene: 2. CDR3 nucleotides: TGTGCCAGCAGCTTAGCGACTAGCGGGGTGTACAATGAGCAGTTCTTC. It codes for CASSLATSGVYNEQFF.

This clonotype turned up a few times. This chain uses TRBV6-5 with TRBJ1-1; maybe TRBD1 (6 bases). Germline assignment: CDR1 MNHEY and CDR2 SVGAGI. V was pared by 7 bases and J by 1 base, with 10 bases between. There are 13 residues in the CDR3. This CDR3 is CASTPRGNTEAFF. CDR3 bases: TGTGCCAGCACTCCCAGGGGGAACACTGAAGCTTTCTTT.

The CDR3 DNA reads as TGCTCGTTCGCGGGGGGGACAGCGAAAAACATTCAGTACTTC. Protein product: CSFAGGTAKNIQYF. The chain is built from TRBV29-1 and TRBJ2-4; 9 bases fit TRBD2. This CDR3 contains 14 residues. Germline loops: CDR1 SQVTM, CDR2 ANQGSEA.

J is TRBJ2-5 and V is TRBV5-1, with a tentative D call TRBD1 (5 bases). Germline CDR1 reads SGHRS; CDR2 reads YFSETQ. With 0 bases removed from V and 5 bases from J, the gap between germline ends came to 14 bases. This CDR3 comprises 15 residues. Here the CDR3 reads CASSLVPGFGETQYF. For the CDR3, the DNA is TGCGCCAGCAGCTTGGTCCCAGGGTTCGGCGAGACCCAGTACTTC.

This clonotype was seen a handful of times. The chain recombines TRBV28 with TRBJ1-3; 9 bases are shared with TRBD1. J gave up 3 bases and V 5 bases, and 8 bases lay outside the gene matches. CDR3 length: 16 residues. The germline gives CDR1 MDHEN, CDR2 SYDVKM. The CDR3 reads CASSPPGQGGGNTIYF. Written as DNA, the CDR3 is TGTGCCAGCAGTCCACCGGGACAGGGAGGTGGAAACACCATATATTTT. Supplemented by reference TRBV28 and TRBJ1-3, the full variable domain reads DVKVTQSSRYLVKRTGEKVFLECVQDMDHENMFWYRQDPGLGLRLIYFSYDVKMKEKGDIPEGYSVSREKKERFSLILESASTNQTSMYLCASSPPGQGGGNTIYFGEGSWLTVV.

This rearrangement joins TRBV2 to TRBJ1-1; D is perhaps TRBD1 (5 bases). Germline V gene lookup returns CDR1 SNHLY and CDR2 FYNNEI. V lost 7 bases and J lost 4, with 13 bases in between. The CDR3 runs 13 residues. The CDR3 DNA follows: TGTGCCAGCATCCGTCAGAGGGGCACTGAAGCTTTCTTT. Encoded protein: CASIRQRGTEAFF.

The chain carries TRBV3-1 and TRBJ2-1; 10 bases align to TRBD2. The V segment lost 5 bases and the J segment 6 bases; nucleotides outside the gene matches: 13. The CDR3 totals 17 residues. The germline V gene has CDR1 LGHDT and CDR2 YNNKEL (reference sequence). The CDR3 is CASSSLGLAGVINEQFF. In DNA form, the CDR3 reads TGTGCCAGCAGCTCACTCGGGCTAGCGGGGGTGATCAATGAGCAGTTCTTC.

This clonotype was found many times. The chain combines TRBV4-1 with TRBJ1-1; no firm D call. The V gene lost 3 bases and the J gene lost 4 bases, with 12 bases spanning the gap. Germline values: CDR1 MGHRA, CDR2 YSYEKL. The CDR3 runs 14 residues. CDR3 DNA: TGCGCCAGCAGCCACATGGAATTGGGCACTGAAGCTTTCTTT. The encoded protein is CASSHMELGTEAFF.

The rearrangement uses TRBV20-1 and TRBJ2-3; a weak D match, TRBD2 (7 bases). Trimming shortened V by 5 bases and J by 1 base, and 22 bases separated the two germline ends. This CDR3 is built from 17 residues. Germline V gene data show CDR1 as DFQATT and CDR2 as SNEGSKA (reference sequence). CDR3 protein: CSAGGPRGGRGTDTQYF. The CDR3 DNA sequence: TGCAGTGCTGGAGGGCCTAGGGGGGGACGCGGCACAGATACGCAGTATTTT.

Comments on this clonotype: At one of its ends the junction is not consistent with the germline gene, which may arise from a read error. The chain links TRBV28 to TRBJ2-7; D assignment may be TRBD1 or TRBD2 (5 bases each). Germline V gene lookup returns CDR1 MDHEN and CDR2 SYDVKM. CDR3 length: 14 residues. The CDR3 DNA reads TGTGCCACCACGAGTTTGGTGGGGGTCCAGCGTGAAGACTTC. Protein sequence: CATTSLVGVQREDF.

A word on this clonotype: The junction departs from germline at one end; a sequencing error may be responsible. The gene calls are TRBV29-1 and TRBJ2-7; weak D call: TRBD1 (6 bases). This CDR3 is 11 amino acids long. From germline, CDR1 is SQVTM and CDR2 ANQGSEA. CDR3 loop: CSVEGTNEQYF. The CDR3 bases are TGCAGCGTTGAGGGGACAAACGAACAGTACTTC.

This chain connects TRBV19 to TRBJ1-4; 7 bases fit TRBD1. With V trimmed by 3 bases and J by 3 bases, 7 bases remained unmatched. CDR3 length: 16 amino acids. Germline V gene data show CDR1 as LNHDA and CDR2 as SQIVND (reference sequence). As DNA, the CDR3 is TGTGCCAGTAGTATTGCTCCGGGACAGCCTAATGAAAAACTGTTTTTT. Its protein is CASSIAPGQPNEKLFF. Full variable domain (outside the CDR3, taken from reference TRBV19 and TRBJ1-4): DGGITQSPKYLFRKEGQNVTLSCEQNLNHDAMYWYRQDPGQGLRLIYYSQIVNDFQKGDIAEGYSVSREKKESFPLTVTSAQKNPTAFYLCASSIAPGQPNEKLFFGSGTQLSVL.

This clonotype came up many times. The genes are TRBV3-1 and TRBJ2-3, with D perhaps matching TRBD2 (7 bases). Germline-derived CDR1 and CDR2 are LGHDT and YNNKEL (reference sequence). The CDR3 has 16 amino acids. Trimming shortened V by 4 bases and J by 7 bases, and 21 bases separated the two germline ends. The CDR3 DNA reads TGTGCCAGCAGCCGGGCGAAGGGGGGGAATAGGAATACGCAGTATTTT. Residues: CASSRAKGGNRNTQYF.

The gene calls are TRBV15 and TRBJ2-2, with D perhaps given as TRBD1 or TRBD2 (5 bases each). Germline-derived CDR1 and CDR2 are LNHNV and YYDKDF (reference sequence). This CDR3 comprises 15 residues. V lost 0 bases to trimming and J lost 5 bases, with 10 bases between them. In DNA form, the CDR3 reads TGTGCCACCAGCAGAGATCTGGGACCGACCGGGGAGCTGTTTTTT. Translating it yields CATSRDLGPTGELFF.

This clonotype was counted a few times. V usage is TRBV9 and J usage is TRBJ2-7; D is possibly TRBD1 (5 bases). This CDR3 is built from 14 residues. Trimming removed 3 bases from V and 2 bases from J, with 12 bases in between. The germline gives CDR1 SGDLS, CDR2 YYNGEE. Here the CDR3 reads CASSAAGAPYEQYF. The DNA for the CDR3 is TGTGCCAGCAGCGCCGCTGGGGCCCCCTACGAGCAGTACTTC. Filled out from reference TRBV9 and TRBJ2-7, the complete variable domain reads DSGVTQTPKHLITATGQRVTLRCSPRSGDLSVYWYQQSLDQGLQFLIQYYNGEERAKGNILERFSAQQFPDLHSELNLSSLELGDSALYFCASSAAGAPYEQYFGPGTRLTVT.

This clonotype was detected only a few times. The chain links TRBV10-1 to TRBJ2-7; no firm D call. The germline V and J ends were trimmed by 0 bases and 3 bases, with 6 bases remaining between them. The germline V gene encodes CDR1 WNHNN and CDR2 SYGVQD (reference sequence). This CDR3 is 13 amino acids long. This chain's CDR3 is CASSESNVYEQYF. The CDR3 nucleotides are TGCGCCAGCAGTGAGTCGAACGTCTACGAGCAGTACTTC.

This chain uses TRBV10-2 with TRBJ2-7, with a possible D match to TRBD2 (5 bases). Per germline, CDR1 WSHSY and CDR2 SAAADI. The CDR3 extends over 14 amino acids. Trimming stripped 5 bases from V and 4 bases from J, with 15 bases between. CDR3 nucleotides: TGCGCCAGCAGTACTAGGGAGAGGAGGTACGAGCAGTACTTC. Amino acids: CASSTRERRYEQYF.

The rearrangement joins TRBV20-1 to TRBJ2-7, with TRBD2 as a possible D gene (7 bases). V was trimmed by 2 bases and J by 4 bases, leaving 15 bases between them. CDR1 and CDR2 (germline): DFQATT, SNEGSKA (reference sequence). This CDR3 has 14 residues. CDR3 region: CSARRSGEGYEQYF. The DNA of the CDR3 is TGCAGTGCTAGAAGATCAGGGGAGGGGTACGAGCAGTACTTC.

The V and J genes are TRBV7-2 and TRBJ1-2; possible D gene TRBD1, 5 bases. This CDR3 spans 14 amino acids. The V end lost 5 bases, the J end lost 4 bases, and 14 bases lay between the germline ends. Germline V lookup: CDR1 SGHTA, CDR2 FQGNSA. In DNA form, the CDR3 reads TGTGCCAGCAGCCCAGGCGGGGCCACCTATGGCTACACCTTC. It codes for CASSPGGATYGYTF. The full variable domain, with the rest looked up from reference TRBV7-2 and TRBJ1-2, is GAGVSQSPSNKVTEKGKDVELRCDPISGHTALYWYRQSLGQGLEFLIYFQGNSAPDKSGLPSDRFSAERTGGSVSTLTIQRTQQEDSAVYLCASSPGGATYGYTFGSGTRLTVV.

In its sample, this clonotype was seen a few times. The chain couples TRBV7-2 to TRBJ2-1; no clear D gene. This CDR3 is built from 13 residues. V lost 5 bases and J 0 bases, leaving 5 bases between the germline ends. In germline, CDR1 is SGHTA, CDR2 FQGNSA. The CDR3 nucleotides are TGTGCCAGCAGCAGTAGCTCCTACAATGAGCAGTTCTTC. This encodes CASSSSSYNEQFF.

This clonotype has just a few counts. The chain carries TRBV20-1 and TRBJ2-7, with D perhaps TRBD2 (5 bases). CDR3 length: 13 amino acids. V lost 6 bases and J 7 bases, leaving 19 bases between the germline ends. Per the germline V gene, CDR1 is DFQATT and CDR2 is SNEGSKA (reference sequence). In DNA, the CDR3 is TGCAGTGCCCTCTCCGAGGGCCTAGGGGAGCAGTACTTC. Its translation: CSALSEGLGEQYF.